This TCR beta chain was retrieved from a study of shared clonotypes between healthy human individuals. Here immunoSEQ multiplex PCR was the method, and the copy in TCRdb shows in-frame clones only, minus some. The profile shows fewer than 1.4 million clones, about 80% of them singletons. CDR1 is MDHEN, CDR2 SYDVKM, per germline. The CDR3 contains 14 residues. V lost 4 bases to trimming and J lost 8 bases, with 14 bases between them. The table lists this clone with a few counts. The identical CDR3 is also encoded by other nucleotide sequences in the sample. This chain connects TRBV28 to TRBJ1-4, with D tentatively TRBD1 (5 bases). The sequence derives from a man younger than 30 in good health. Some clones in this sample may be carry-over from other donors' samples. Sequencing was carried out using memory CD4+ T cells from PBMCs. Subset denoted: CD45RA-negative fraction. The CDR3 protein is CASSSRTEGEKLFF. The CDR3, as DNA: TGTGCCAGCAGTTCCCGGACCGAGGGGGAAAAACTGTTTTTT. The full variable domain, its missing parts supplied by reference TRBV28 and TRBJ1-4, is DVKVTQSSRYLVKRTGEKVFLECVQDMDHENMFWYRQDPGLGLRLIYFSYDVKMKEKGDIPEGYSVSREKKERFSLILESASTNQTSMYLCASSSRTEGEKLFFGSGTQLSVL.